The clone carrying this T cell receptor beta chain showed up just a few times. As yet, its antigen is unknown. Sequencing of DNA taken from cultured CD4+ T cells relied on the Oncomine TCR Beta short-read assay. TCRdb independently ran MiXCR on the PCR reads; one entry per CDR3 protein. The repertoire has about 25,000 distinct CDR3 sequences, 58% of them found once; the top ten carry approximately 2.6%. The length of the CDR3 is 23 residues. These data belong to a study of vaccination and CD4 T cells after COVID-19. Overall study context: Diagnosis preceded the drawing of post-COVID samples by a median approximately 96 days (range 35 to 161). Each control was exposed to a CEFX pool, an HIV-1 Nef pool, or no peptide at all.

The treatment is: approximately 9-day PBMC culture with coronavirus spike peptide pools or control peptides (ViraFEST assay). Sequencing was performed on CD4+ T cells from blood, cultured in vitro. The TCR originated in a human donor who had recovered from COVID-19. V usage is TRBV21-1 and J usage is TRBJ1-5; TRBD1, the table's D call, was not compared with the DNA. TRBV21-1 is classified as a pseudogene. The CDR3 region has the DNA TGTGCCAGCAGCAAAGTAGGCCAAAGGCAGGGGGAGAGAACCCCTACGAGCAATCAGCCCCAGCATTTT. It translates to CASSKVGQRQGERTPTSNQPQHF.